Following are 9 T cell receptor beta chains from one sample sequenced in a study of memory CD4+ T cells and cytomegalovirus serostatus. Repertoires were generated with immunoSEQ multiplex PCR, while TCRdb's copy carries only in-frame clones and drops some. Of some 80,000 clones in the sample, roughly 80% are singletons; the top ten hold around 0.84%. The sort gate was single viable CD3+CD4+CD8-CD45RO+ cells for memory CD4+ T cells. The source material was memory CD4+ T cells from blood. These TCRs come from an adult in good health and CMV-seronegative.

This clone was picked up one time. V and J are TRBV30 and TRBJ2-1; 7 nucleotides agree with TRBD2. V shed 2 bases and J 6 bases; nucleotides not matched to a gene: 7. Germline CDR1 is GTSNPN and CDR2 is SVGIG (reference sequence). CDR3 length equals 14 residues. CDR3 DNA: TGTGCCTGGAGTCGGCGGGGGATGCGCAATGAGCAGTTCTTC. Its translation is CAWSRRGMRNEQFF.

The gene calls are TRBV11-2 and TRBJ2-5; D gene unclear. The CDR3 has 12 amino acids. Trimming took off 0 bases at V and 4 bases at J, with 3 bases between the two ends. Per the germline V gene, CDR1 is SGHAT and CDR2 is FQNNGV. The CDR3 protein is CASSLDRETQYF. As DNA, the CDR3 is TGTGCCAGCAGCTTAGATCGAGAGACCCAGTACTTC.

The rearrangement links TRBV5-1 to TRBJ1-4, with no clear D. Germline CDR1 reads SGHRS; CDR2 reads YFSETQ. The CDR3 covers 15 residues. Between the trimmed V and J ends, which lost 4 bases and 0 bases, there was a span of 10 bases. The chain's CDR3 is CASSLRASTNEKLFF. In DNA, the CDR3 is TGCGCCAGCAGCCTCCGGGCGTCAACTAATGAAAAACTGTTTTTT.

V is TRBV7-9 and J is TRBJ2-1; TRBD1 or TRBD2 may be the D gene (5 bases each). CDR1 is SEHNR and CDR2 is FQNEAQ in the germline V gene (reference sequence). CDR3 length: 13 amino acids. V shed 5 bases and J shed 14 bases, with 19 bases lying between them. The CDR3 coding sequence is TGTGCCAGCAGCCCCTTAGGGTGGGGGTTGAAGTTCTTC. This translates into CASSPLGWGLKFF.

The CDR3 region has the DNA TGTGCCAGCAGCTTTGGACCGTCTCACATGAACACTGAAGCTTTCTTT. Translated: CASSFGPSHMNTEAFF. V is TRBV5-4 and J is TRBJ1-1; D unresolved. The length of the CDR3 is 16 residues. V gave up 2 bases and J gave up 0 bases, with 14 bases separating them. In germline, CDR1 is SGHNT, CDR2 YYREEE (reference sequence).

This clone showed up just a few times. The chain links TRBV10-3 to TRBJ1-5, with D maybe TRBD1 (5 bases). Trimming took 7 bases from V and 0 from J, leaving 19 bases between them. The CDR3 totals 17 residues. Germline V CDR1 and CDR2: ENHRY, SYGVKD. In nucleotides, the CDR3 is TGTGCCATCATTGGGCAGGGTAGGCGGCATAGCAATCAGCCCCAGCATTTT. Translation gives CAIIGQGRRHSNQPQHF.

The CDR3 coding sequence is TGTGCCAGCAGCCTGGGGAGCAATCAGCCCCAGCATTTT. Amino acids: CASSLGSNQPQHF. The chain uses TRBV2 and TRBJ1-5; D remains unclear. V dropped 6 bases and J dropped 1 base, with 7 bases sitting between them. This CDR3 has 13 residues. CDR1 is SNHLY and CDR2 is FYNNEI in the germline V gene. Supplemented by reference TRBV2 and TRBJ1-5, the full variable domain reads EPEVTQTPSHQVTQMGQEVILRCVPISNHLYFYWYRQILGQKVEFLVSFYNNEISEKSEIFDDQFSVERPDGSNFTLKIRSTKLEDSAMYFCASSLGSNQPQHFGDGTRLSIL.

The chain is built from TRBV4-2 and TRBJ1-2; D gene uncertain. The V and J ends lost 0 bases and 4 bases respectively, with 9 bases between them. This CDR3 contains 14 residues. The germline V gene has CDR1 LGHNA and CDR2 YNFKEQ. CDR3 loop: CASSQESTAYGYTF. As DNA, the CDR3 is TGTGCCAGCAGCCAAGAAAGCACGGCCTATGGCTACACCTTC.

The chain joins TRBV5-1 to TRBJ1-1, with TRBD1 matching 10 bases. The CDR3 runs 15 residues. V lost 4 bases to trimming and J lost 3 bases; unmatched junction nucleotides: 6. Looked up from germline, CDR1 is SGHRS and CDR2 is YFSETQ. The CDR3 sequence is CASSGGQGSYTEAFF. The DNA for the CDR3 is TGCGCCAGCAGCGGGGGACAGGGGTCTTACACTGAAGCTTTCTTT.